Included here is one TCR beta chain sequence, with context. Its specificity is not known. The data stem from a study of cytomegalovirus exposure and HLA in healthy donors. Germline CDR1 and CDR2: SGHTA and FQGNSA. The V and J ends lost 0 bases and 5 bases respectively, with 9 bases between them. The CDR3 runs 14 residues. PCR was performed using 60 Vbeta and 13 Jbeta primers. TCRdb keeps only in-frame clones here, not all; method: immunoSEQ multiplex PCR. The sample includes around 92,000 clones, roughly 80% of them seen just once. Study observations and caveats: One variant, a missense change in DCLRE1C, was linked in a later analysis to TCR beta V- and J-gene trimming.

The gene calls are TRBV7-2 and TRBJ2-3; D might be TRBD1 (5 bases). The sequence came from a man aged 55 to 70 in good health and CMV-seropositive. The sample was PBMCs. CDR3 DNA: TGTGCCAGCAGCTTAGCGGCAGGGCTAGATACGCAGTATTTT. It translates to CASSLAAGLDTQYF.